The rows below give T cell receptor beta chains drawn from one sample of a study of response to subunit inactivated influenza vaccine. TCRdb re-called the RT-PCR reads with MiXCR, one entry per CDR3 protein. The data contain some 850,000 distinct CDR3 sequences, approximately 17% of them seen just once; the ten biggest clones take up around 9.9%. This sample comprised PBMCs from blood, obtained about 5 days after vaccination. These receptor sequences come from a man aged 50-59 years who received an inactivated influenza vaccine. Each CDR3 is given with its conserved first and last residue. Fields, in order: D gene, clone size, V gene, J gene, CDR3 protein, CDR3 DNA. A D gene is named only where the DNA matches it firmly. Some rows have no size entry. The others give once, few or many, or a class for an expanded clone.

D gene: NA
clone size: many
V gene: TRBV11-2
J gene: TRBJ1-5
CDR3 protein: CASSSDGRISWQPQHF
CDR3 DNA: TGTGCCAGCAGCTCGGACGGGCGTATCAGTTGGCAGCCCCAGCATTTT

D gene: NA
clone size: NA
V gene: TRBV5-1
J gene: TRBJ2-7
CDR3 protein: CASSLEAGQEQYF
CDR3 DNA: TGCGCCAGCAGCTTGGAGGCCGGGCAGGAGCAGTACTTC

D gene: NA
clone size: few
V gene: TRBV4-1
J gene: TRBJ2-5
CDR3 protein: CASSQDWWPFQETQYF
CDR3 DNA: TGCGCCAGCAGCCAAGATTGGTGGCCCTTCCAAGAGACCCAGTACTTC

D gene: NA
clone size: NA
V gene: TRBV20-1
J gene: TRBJ2-7
CDR3 protein: CSGQRAYEQYF
CDR3 DNA: TGCAGCGGGCAGCGCGCCTACGAGCAGTACTTC

D gene: NA
clone size: NA
V gene: TRBV5-1
J gene: TRBJ2-7
CDR3 protein: CASSWSEGYEQYF
CDR3 DNA: TGCGCCAGCAGCTGGTCGGAGGGCTACGAGCAGTACTTC

D gene: NA
clone size: NA
V gene: TRBV4-3
J gene: TRBJ1-2
CDR3 protein: CASSQGRVGTYGYTF
CDR3 DNA: TGCGCCAGCAGCCAGGGGAGGGTGGGGACCTATGGCTACACCTTC

D gene: TRBD2
clone size: NA
V gene: TRBV27
J gene: TRBJ2-7
CDR3 protein: CASSLPTLPLPGLAGYEQYF
CDR3 DNA: TGTGCCAGCAGTTTACCTACCCTACCCCTACCGGGACTAGCGGGGTACGAGCAGTACTTC

D gene: NA
clone size: NA
V gene: TRBV5-1
J gene: TRBJ2-1
CDR3 protein: CASSFGGPSSYNEQFF
CDR3 DNA: TGCGCCAGCAGCTTTGGCGGGCCGAGCTCCTACAATGAGCAGTTCTTC

D gene: TRBD2
clone size: NA
V gene: TRBV20-1
J gene: TRBJ2-3
CDR3 protein: CSAIKTSGYTDTQYF
CDR3 DNA: TGCAGTGCGATTAAGACTAGCGGGTACACAGATACGCAGTATTTT

D gene: NA
clone size: many
V gene: TRBV5-1
J gene: TRBJ1-1
CDR3 protein: CASSLVPENTEAFF
CDR3 DNA: TGCGCCAGCAGCTTGGTGCCGGAGAACACTGAAGCTTTCTTT

D gene: TRBD1
clone size: few
V gene: TRBV9
J gene: TRBJ2-2
CDR3 protein: CASSVGDRGTGELFF
CDR3 DNA: TGTGCCAGCAGCGTAGGGGACAGGGGCACCGGGGAGCTGTTTTTT

D gene: TRBD1
clone size: NA
V gene: TRBV20-1
J gene: TRBJ2-4
CDR3 protein: CSARDPGRGRGNIQYF
CDR3 DNA: TGCAGTGCTAGAGATCCCGGCAGGGGGCGGGGAAACATTCAGTACTTC

D gene: NA
clone size: NA
V gene: TRBV6-1
J gene: TRBJ1-2
CDR3 protein: CASSEQRQALYGYTF
CDR3 DNA: TGTGCCAGCAGTGAACAGCGACAGGCCTTATATGGCTACACCTTC

D gene: NA
clone size: few
V gene: TRBV29-1
J gene: TRBJ2-5
CDR3 protein: CSVEDRASRETQYF
CDR3 DNA: TGCAGCGTTGAAGATCGGGCTAGCCGGGAGACCCAGTACTTC

D gene: NA
clone size: NA
V gene: TRBV7-2
J gene: TRBJ2-1
CDR3 protein: CASSLDRGSEQFF
CDR3 DNA: TGTGCCAGCAGCTTAGATCGAGGTTCGGAGCAGTTCTTC

D gene: NA
clone size: NA
V gene: TRBV7-3
J gene: TRBJ2-1
CDR3 protein: CASSLTPRSSSYNEQFF
CDR3 DNA: TGTGCCAGCAGCTTAACGCCCAGGAGCAGCTCCTACAATGAGCAGTTCTTC